The T cell receptor beta chain under discussion was sequenced for a study of T cells in Graves' hyperthyroidism and ophthalmopathy. Study-wide background: Peripheral blood was taken when the disease was first diagnosed, before any treatment began.

The CDR3 loop spans 20 amino acids. Germline CDR1 reads LGHDT; CDR2 reads YNNKEL (reference sequence). With V trimmed by 2 bases and J by 1 base, 14 bases remained unmatched. Diagnostic decisions used clinical symptoms, serum thyroxine and TRAb, thyroid ultrasound and orbital computed tomography. TCR beta CDR3 sequences were amplified from RNA transcripts. RT-PCR in the first round (using the HTBI primer set) targeted the TCR CDR3. TCRdb analysed the multiplex PCR reads with MiXCR anew, one entry per CDR3 protein. The repertoire holds 150,000 or so distinct CDR3 sequences, with around 8.9% as singletons. In this sample, this clonotype turned up many times.

The V and J genes are TRBV3-1 and TRBJ2-5; 12 bases line up with TRBD2. Sequencing was performed on blood. The clonotype comes from a woman aged 18-29 years with Graves' hyperthyroidism that later progressed to Graves' ophthalmopathy. In DNA form, the CDR3 reads TGTGCCAGCAGCCAAAGGACCGGACTAGCGGGGATGTATGGCCAAGAGACCCAGTACTTC. This codes for CASSQRTGLAGMYGQETQYF.